The next 2 T cell receptor beta chains were all read from a single sample in a study of CDR3 diversity in severe acne. TCRdb itself ran the PCR reads through MiXCR, one entry per CDR3 protein. The table includes more than 85,000 distinct CDR3 sequences, 45% to 50% detected once. Source material: blood. The receptors were gathered from a male donor in good health, serving as a control.

There are a few counts of this clonotype. The rearrangement uses TRBV4-3 and TRBJ2-7; TRBD1 matches at 9 bases. J gave up 1 base and V 10 bases, and 8 bases lay outside the gene matches. The CDR3 has 14 amino acids. From germline, CDR1 is LGHNA and CDR2 YSLEER. The CDR3 sequence is CATSRTGVSYEQYF. The CDR3 DNA reads as TGCGCCACCTCAAGGACAGGGGTTTCCTACGAGCAGTACTTC.

This clonotype was picked up one time. The chain employs TRBV20-1 and TRBJ1-5, with no clear D. Per the germline V gene, CDR1 is DFQATT and CDR2 is SNEGSKA (reference sequence). Trimming took 6 bases from V and 0 from J, leaving 12 bases between them. The CDR3 spans 14 residues. CDR3 in amino acids: CSAVRHNSNQPQHF. The CDR3 coding sequence is TGCAGTGCCGTCAGACATAATAGCAATCAGCCCCAGCATTTT.